These 24 T cell receptor beta chains share one sample of origin, sequenced in a study of blood T cell repertoires in COVID-19. Generated by immunoSEQ multiplex PCR, the TCRdb table keeps only in-frame clones and is missing some. The sample has 130,000 to 150,000 clones; around 79% are singletons. The specimen was peripheral blood. These receptors were collected from a woman aged 70 to 79 with COVID-19, enrolled during active disease.

This clone was seen a handful of times. The V and J genes are TRBV7-9 and TRBJ2-1; perhaps TRBD1 as D (5 bases). V lost 4 bases and J lost 7, with 14 bases in between. The length of the CDR3 is 14 residues. Germline-derived CDR1 and CDR2 are SEHNR and FQNEAQ (reference sequence). CDR3 sequence (DNA): TGTGCCAGCAGCTCTCAATACCCAGGGAATGAGCAGTTCTTC. Residues: CASSSQYPGNEQFF.

The V call is TRBV19, the J call TRBJ1-2; D may be TRBD1 (6 bases). Germline loops: CDR1 LNHDA, CDR2 SQIVND (reference sequence). This CDR3 is 14 amino acids long. V lost 3 bases and J lost 8, with 16 bases in between. The CDR3 sequence: CASSINTGRGGYTF. The DNA of the CDR3 is TGTGCCAGTAGTATTAATACAGGGAGAGGAGGCTACACCTTC.

The chain is built from TRBV7-2 and TRBJ1-2; TRBD1 agrees at 7 bases. CDR3 length: 14 residues. Germline loops: CDR1 SGHTA, CDR2 FQGNSA. With 5 bases clipped from V and 4 bases from J, the junction kept 7 bases outside the gene matches. The CDR3 here is CASSDRTGPYGYTF. In DNA, the CDR3 is TGTGCCAGCAGCGACAGGACAGGACCCTATGGCTACACCTTC.

This clone occurred once. The V call is TRBV28, the J call TRBJ2-1; 7 bases align to TRBD2. After removal of 4 bases from V and 6 bases from J, the junction contained 6 bases not matched to a gene. CDR3 size: 14 residues. Germline CDR1 MDHEN, CDR2 SYDVKM. DNA of the CDR3: TGTGCCAGCAGTTCCGGGGGAGGGCCCAATGAGCAGTTCTTC. This gives the protein CASSSGGGPNEQFF. The whole variable domain, remainder taken from reference TRBV28 and TRBJ2-1, is DVKVTQSSRYLVKRTGEKVFLECVQDMDHENMFWYRQDPGLGLRLIYFSYDVKMKEKGDIPEGYSVSREKKERFSLILESASTNQTSMYLCASSSGGGPNEQFFGPGTRLTVL.

This sequence joins TRBV2 and TRBJ2-7, with 7 bases lining up with TRBD1. Germline values: CDR1 SNHLY, CDR2 FYNNEI. J was trimmed by 5 bases and V by 3 bases; bases with no gene match: 1. CDR3 length: 12 residues. CDR3 in amino acids: CASSDDRDEQYF. The CDR3 DNA reads TGTGCCAGCAGTGACGACAGGGACGAGCAGTACTTC.

This rearrangement joins TRBV5-6 to TRBJ1-3; D unresolved. Germline V CDR1 and CDR2: SGHDT, YYEEEE. With 4 bases removed from V and 4 bases from J, the gap between germline ends came to 12 bases. The CDR3 extends over 14 amino acids. The CDR3 loop is CASSGGWSGNTIYF. CDR3 bases: TGTGCCAGCAGCGGAGGGTGGTCGGGAAACACCATATATTTT.

The CDR3 region has the DNA TGTGCCAGCAGTCCCGACAGACCAAGGAGGGGTGAAGCTTTCTTT. This encodes CASSPDRPRRGEAFF. This chain uses TRBV5-6 with TRBJ1-1; tentatively, D is TRBD1 (5 bases). The germline V and J ends were trimmed by 5 bases and 7 bases, with 21 bases remaining between them. Germline CDR1 SGHDT, CDR2 YYEEEE. This CDR3 region has 15 residues.

The chain has TRBV11-2 and TRBJ2-1, with D perhaps TRBD2 (6 bases). V lost 5 bases to trimming and J lost 4 bases, with 15 bases between them. Germline V CDR1 and CDR2: SGHAT, FQNNGV. The CDR3 loop spans 15 amino acids. The CDR3 bases are TGTGCCAGCAGCCGCGGGACGCAACAATACAATGAGCAGTTCTTC. This gives the protein CASSRGTQQYNEQFF.

This clone was counted once. This chain links TRBV5-1 with TRBJ1-6, with TRBD1 identical over 7 bases. This CDR3 spans 15 amino acids. The trim removed 1 base at V and 9 bases at J, leaving 7 bases unmatched. CDR1 and CDR2 from the germline V gene are SGHRS and YFSETQ. For the CDR3, the DNA is TGCGCCAGCAGCTTGCGAGGACAGGTTGGTTCACCCCTCCACTTT. Translated, it gives CASSLRGQVGSPLHF. Supplemented by reference TRBV5-1 and TRBJ1-6, the full variable domain reads KAGVTQTPRYLIKTRGQQVTLSCSPISGHRSVSWYQQTPGQGLQFLFEYFSETQRNKGNFPGRFSGRQFSNSRSEMNVSTLELGDSALYLCASSLRGQVGSPLHFGNGTRLTVT.

V and J are TRBV7-9 and TRBJ2-1; a weak D match, TRBD1 (6 bases). The CDR3 runs 15 residues. V lost 5 bases and J lost 3, with 14 bases in between. Looked up from germline, CDR1 is SEHNR and CDR2 is FQNEAQ (reference sequence). The CDR3 coding sequence is TGTGCCAGCAGCCAACCGGGACAAGTCTACAATGAGCAGTTCTTC. Translation: CASSQPGQVYNEQFF.

This clone was observed a single time. V gene TRBV10-3 combines with J gene TRBJ2-3, with 12 nucleotides matching TRBD2. The CDR3 has 16 amino acids. V was pared by 6 bases and J by 1 base, with 5 bases of the junction left unmatched. Per germline, CDR1 ENHRY and CDR2 SYGVKD. CDR3 nucleotides: TGTGCCATCAGGACTAGCGGGGGCTTGGGCACAGATACGCAGTATTTT. Protein sequence: CAIRTSGGLGTDTQYF.

This clone appeared a single time. The CDR3 protein is CASRRGTSGGGSTDTQYF. Written as DNA, the CDR3 is TGTGCCAGCAGGCGAGGGACTAGCGGGGGGGGGAGCACAGATACGCAGTATTTT. The rearrangement links TRBV27 to TRBJ2-3; 16 nucleotides match TRBD2. The junction had 6 bases not matched to a gene; V was cut back by 6 bases and J by 0 bases. The CDR3 is 18 amino acids. Germline values: CDR1 MNHEY, CDR2 SMNVEV (reference sequence).

The genes are TRBV5-1 and TRBJ1-1, with a possible D match to TRBD1 (5 bases). The CDR3 covers 15 residues. Germline V gene lookup returns CDR1 SGHRS and CDR2 YFSETQ. Trimming left V 2 bases short and J 0 bases short, with 11 bases between. The CDR3 region is CASSFDSRMNTEAFF. CDR3 nucleotide sequence: TGCGCCAGCAGCTTTGACAGCCGCATGAACACTGAAGCTTTCTTT.

V gene TRBV4-2 combines with J gene TRBJ2-2; 10 bases agree with TRBD2. This CDR3 contains 17 residues. Losses at the gene ends were 4 bases for V and 6 bases for J; bases not matched to a gene: 11. The V gene's germline CDR1 is LGHNA and CDR2 YNFKEQ. This CDR3 is CASSRESSGGRAGELFF. The CDR3 DNA follows: TGTGCCAGCAGCCGGGAGTCTAGCGGGGGTCGAGCCGGGGAGCTGTTTTTT.

This clone was observed a few times. This sequence joins TRBV6-5 and TRBJ1-2; D is unclear. This CDR3 has 11 residues. CDR1 and CDR2 (germline): MNHEY, SVGAGI. The CDR3 bases are TGTGCTACGCGGGCGGGGTATGGCTACACCTTC. Translating it yields CATRAGYGYTF.

This rearrangement joins TRBV3-1 (or the pseudogene TRBV3-2) to TRBJ2-2; 14 bases line up with TRBD2. The CDR3 runs 19 residues. V shed 1 base, J shed 6 bases, and the junction held 10 bases outside the gene matches. Germline CDR1 reads LGHDT; CDR2 reads YNNKEL (reference sequence). The CDR3 DNA is TGTGCCAGCAGCCAAGGGGGACTAGCGGGGGCCTGGCAAGCCGGGGAGCTGTTTTTT. Its protein product is CASSQGGLAGAWQAGELFF.

The rearrangement uses TRBV3-1 (or the pseudogene TRBV3-2) and TRBJ1-2, with D perhaps matching TRBD1 (6 bases). The CDR3 contains 16 residues. V was clipped by 1 base and J by 4 bases, with 16 bases between them. Germline CDR1 and CDR2: LGHDT and YNNKEL (reference sequence). DNA of the CDR3: TGTGCCAGCAGCCAAGCTTGGGGGGGCGCTGGCTATGGCTACACCTTC. Its protein product is CASSQAWGGAGYGYTF.

The J gene is TRBJ2-7, the V gene TRBV12-3 or TRBV12-4, with D possibly being TRBD2 (7 bases). The V and J ends lost 9 bases and 2 bases respectively, with 14 bases between them. The CDR3 is 13 amino acids. CDR3 amino acids: CASTGGLPYEQYF. CDR3 sequence (DNA): TGTGCCAGTACCGGGGGGCTACCCTACGAGCAGTACTTC.

This rearrangement joins TRBV6-5 to TRBJ2-1; 10 bases match TRBD2. Trimming took 6 bases from V and 6 from J; bases not matched to a gene: 5. There are 14 residues in the CDR3. The V gene's germline CDR1 is MNHEY and CDR2 SVGAGI. Here the CDR3 reads CASRASGGTNEQFF. Here the CDR3 DNA reads TGTGCCAGCAGGGCTAGCGGGGGAACCAATGAGCAGTTCTTC.

This clone was counted once. The CDR3 coding sequence is TGCAGCTGTACTAGCGCGGAGACCCAGTACTTC. Translating gives CSCTSAETQYF. The chain combines TRBV29-1 with TRBJ2-5; 7 bases map to TRBD2. Germline-derived CDR1 and CDR2 are SQVTM and ANQGSEA. The V and J ends lost 8 bases and 5 bases, in that order; junction bases with no gene match: 5. The CDR3 runs to 11 residues.

V is TRBV3-1 (or the pseudogene TRBV3-2) and J is TRBJ2-7; D gene ambiguous. The CDR3 has 13 residues. V dropped 2 bases and J dropped 6 bases, with 11 bases sitting between them. Germline V gene data show CDR1 as LGHDT and CDR2 as YNNKEL (reference sequence). DNA for the CDR3: TGTGCCAGCAGCCAATCAAAAACTGGCGAGCAGTACTTC. Protein: CASSQSKTGEQYF.

V usage is TRBV28 and J usage is TRBJ1-2, with 7 bases identical to TRBD1. The CDR3 is 14 residues long. Per the germline V gene, CDR1 is MDHEN and CDR2 is SYDVKM. With V trimmed by 9 bases and J by 0 bases, 7 bases remained unmatched. CDR3 region: CASQTGTANYGYTF. The CDR3 DNA sequence: TGTGCCAGTCAGACAGGGACCGCTAACTATGGCTACACCTTC.

V usage is TRBV2 and J usage is TRBJ2-2; TRBD2 is a possible D gene (6 bases). Germline CDR1 reads SNHLY; CDR2 reads FYNNEI. The CDR3 is 15 amino acids. Trimming took off 3 bases at V and 4 bases at J, with 12 bases between the two ends. The CDR3 DNA sequence: TGTGCCAGCAGTGAGGTGCGGGGTGGCACCGGGGAGCTGTTTTTT. This gives the protein CASSEVRGGTGELFF.

The chain uses TRBV15 and TRBJ1-5; the match to TRBD1 covers 7 bases. The trim removed 3 bases at V and 4 bases at J, leaving 6 bases unmatched. Germline V CDR1 and CDR2: LNHNV, YYDKDF (reference sequence). The length of the CDR3 is 15 residues. In DNA, the CDR3 is TGTGCCACCAGCAGCGACCCAGGGGGAAATCAGCCCCAGCATTTT. Translation: CATSSDPGGNQPQHF.